This is a list of T cell receptor beta chains from one sample in a study of beta chain features in type 1 diabetes. The table came from immunoSEQ multiplex PCR; TCRdb's copy has only in-frame clones and leaves some out. This sample yields about 13,000 clones, of which under 50% are seen a single time; 0.85% to 1% belongs to the top ten. Sequenced: stem cell memory CD4+ T cells from blood. These receptors were collected from a man between 18 and 35 years old in good health. Both conserved end residues are part of each CDR3. Each record gives: clone size, CDR3 length, V gene, D gene, J gene, CDR3 DNA, CDR3 protein. A D gene is named only where the DNA matches it firmly. Clone sizes are given selectively: once, few, many, or a class where the clone is expanded.

size: few
length: 14
V: TRBV9
D: .
J: TRBJ1-1
DNA: TGTGCCAGCAGCCCCGACGGAGTGAACACTGAAGCTTTCTTT
CDR3: CASSPDGVNTEAFF

size: .
length: 12
V: TRBV28
D: TRBD2
J: TRBJ2-5
DNA: TGTGCCAGCACCGCGGGGGGGCGGACCCAGTACTTC
CDR3: CASTAGGRTQYF

size: .
length: 15
V: TRBV6-1
D: TRBD2
J: TRBJ2-5
DNA: TGTGCCAGCCGAGCCCAAGCGGGGGGGCCAGAGACCCAGTACTTC
CDR3: CASRAQAGGPETQYF

size: few
length: 13
V: TRBV15
D: .
J: TRBJ2-1
DNA: TGTGCCACCAGCAGAGTCATAGACAATGAGCAGTTCTTC
CDR3: CATSRVIDNEQFF

size: few
length: 13
V: TRBV29-1
D: .
J: TRBJ1-1
DNA: TGCAGCGTTGAAGTTGGGGGAGGGACTGAAGCTTTCTTT
CDR3: CSVEVGGGTEAFF

size: .
length: 15
V: TRBV6-5
D: TRBD1
J: TRBJ2-7
DNA: TGTGCCAGCAGTAGCCCCAGACAGGGACACTACGAGCAGTACTTC
CDR3: CASSSPRQGHYEQYF

size: .
length: 15
V: TRBV4-2
D: TRBD2
J: TRBJ2-5
DNA: TGTGCCAGCAGCTCCTCTCGGGGGGGCTGGGAGACCCAGTACTTC
CDR3: CASSSSRGGWETQYF

size: once
length: 18
V: TRBV2
D: .
J: TRBJ1-2
DNA: TGTGCCAGCAGTCCACCACAGGGCCCGACCTCTACTAACTATGGCTACACCTTC
CDR3: CASSPPQGPTSTNYGYTF

size: once
length: 14
V: TRBV5-6
D: .
J: TRBJ1-1
DNA: TGTGCCAGCAGCTTGGAGCCCTGGAACACTGAAGCTTTCTTT
CDR3: CASSLEPWNTEAFF

size: .
length: 16
V: TRBV7-9
D: .
J: TRBJ2-6
DNA: TGTGCCAGCAGCGTACAGGGATTCTCTGGGGCCAACGTCCTGACTTTC
CDR3: CASSVQGFSGANVLTF

size: few
length: 14
V: TRBV7-8
D: .
J: TRBJ1-6
DNA: TGTGCCAGCAGCTTTACAGGGTCTGGGTCACCCCTCCACTTT
CDR3: CASSFTGSGSPLHF

size: .
length: 15
V: TRBV9
D: .
J: TRBJ1-5
DNA: TGTGCCAGCAGCGCCAACTCAGGGGGCAATCAGCCCCAGCATTTT
CDR3: CASSANSGGNQPQHF

size: .
length: 14
V: TRBV27
D: .
J: TRBJ2-7
DNA: TGTGCCAGCAGCGCCGGACACGGCCCCTACGAGCAGTACTTC
CDR3: CASSAGHGPYEQYF